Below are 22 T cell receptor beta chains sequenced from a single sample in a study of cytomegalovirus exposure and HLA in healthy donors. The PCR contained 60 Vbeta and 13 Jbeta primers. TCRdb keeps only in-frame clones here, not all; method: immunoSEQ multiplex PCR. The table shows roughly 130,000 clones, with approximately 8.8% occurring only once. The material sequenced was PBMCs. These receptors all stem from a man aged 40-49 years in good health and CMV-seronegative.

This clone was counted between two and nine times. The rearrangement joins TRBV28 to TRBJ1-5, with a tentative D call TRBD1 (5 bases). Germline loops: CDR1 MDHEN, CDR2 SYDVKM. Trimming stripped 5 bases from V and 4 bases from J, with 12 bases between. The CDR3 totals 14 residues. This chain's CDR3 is CASSTRGGNQPQHF. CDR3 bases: TGTGCCAGCAGTACGAGGGGAGGGAATCAGCCCCAGCATTTT. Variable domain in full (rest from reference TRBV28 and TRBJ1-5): DVKVTQSSRYLVKRTGEKVFLECVQDMDHENMFWYRQDPGLGLRLIYFSYDVKMKEKGDIPEGYSVSREKKERFSLILESASTNQTSMYLCASSTRGGNQPQHFGDGTRLSIL.

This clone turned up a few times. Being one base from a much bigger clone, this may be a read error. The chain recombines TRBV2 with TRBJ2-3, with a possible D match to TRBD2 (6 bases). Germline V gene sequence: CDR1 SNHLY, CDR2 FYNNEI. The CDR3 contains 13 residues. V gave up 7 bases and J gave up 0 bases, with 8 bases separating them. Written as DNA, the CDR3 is TGTGCCAGCATTGGGACTAGCACAGATACGCAGTATTTT. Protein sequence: CASIGTSTDTQYF.

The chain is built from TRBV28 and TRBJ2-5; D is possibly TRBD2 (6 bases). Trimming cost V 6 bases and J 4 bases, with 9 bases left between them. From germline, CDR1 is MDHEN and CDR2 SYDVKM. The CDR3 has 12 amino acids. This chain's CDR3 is CASRGGAETQYF. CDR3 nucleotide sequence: TGTGCCAGCAGAGGAGGGGCAGAGACCCAGTACTTC.

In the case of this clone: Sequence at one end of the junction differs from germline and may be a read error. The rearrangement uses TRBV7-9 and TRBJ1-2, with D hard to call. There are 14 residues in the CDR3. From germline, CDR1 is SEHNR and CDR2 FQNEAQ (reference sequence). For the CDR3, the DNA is TGTGCCAGCAGCTTAGCGGGCAGTCTCTATGGCTACCCCTTC. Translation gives CASSLAGSLYGYPF. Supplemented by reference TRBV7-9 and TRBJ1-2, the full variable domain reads DTGVSQNPRHKITKRGQNVTFRCDPISEHNRLYWYRQTLGQGPEFLTYFQNEAQLEKSRLLSDRFSAERPKGSFSTLEIQRTEQGDSAMYLCASSLAGSLYGYPFGSGTRLTVV.

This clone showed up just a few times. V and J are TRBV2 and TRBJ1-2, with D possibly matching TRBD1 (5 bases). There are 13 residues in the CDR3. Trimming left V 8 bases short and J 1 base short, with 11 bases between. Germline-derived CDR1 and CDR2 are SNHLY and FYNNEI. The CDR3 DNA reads TGTGCCAGCCGGGGGAGGGATAACTATGGCTACACCTTC. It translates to CASRGRDNYGYTF.

The CDR3 DNA follows: TGTGCCAGCAGTTTTGGCCAGGCACTCTACGAGCAGTACTTC. It is translated as CASSFGQALYEQYF. The genes are TRBV27 and TRBJ2-7; no clear D gene. In germline, CDR1 is MNHEY, CDR2 SMNVEV (reference sequence). The CDR3 sequence is 14 residues long. Trimming cost V 3 bases and J 3 bases, with 12 bases left between them.

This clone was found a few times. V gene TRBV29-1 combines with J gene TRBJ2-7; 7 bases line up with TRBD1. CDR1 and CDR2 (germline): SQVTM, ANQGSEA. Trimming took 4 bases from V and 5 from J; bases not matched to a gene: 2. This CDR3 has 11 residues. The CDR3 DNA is TGCAGCGTTGCACAGGGGAACGAGCAGTACTTC. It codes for CSVAQGNEQYF.

CDR3 sequence reads: CASSLNGANYGYTF. CDR3 bases: TGTGCCAGCAGCTTAAACGGAGCTAACTATGGCTACACCTTC. The J gene is TRBJ1-2, the V gene TRBV27; D gene ambiguous. In germline, CDR1 is MNHEY, CDR2 SMNVEV (reference sequence). The CDR3 covers 14 residues. Trimming removed 6 bases from V and 0 bases from J, with 11 bases in between.

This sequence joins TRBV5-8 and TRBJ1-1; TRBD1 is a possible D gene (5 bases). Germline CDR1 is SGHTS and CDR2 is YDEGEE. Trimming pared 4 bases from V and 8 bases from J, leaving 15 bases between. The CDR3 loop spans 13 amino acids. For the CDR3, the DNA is TGTGCCAGCAGCCTCGACAGCTTTAACGAAGCTTTCTTT. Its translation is CASSLDSFNEAFF.

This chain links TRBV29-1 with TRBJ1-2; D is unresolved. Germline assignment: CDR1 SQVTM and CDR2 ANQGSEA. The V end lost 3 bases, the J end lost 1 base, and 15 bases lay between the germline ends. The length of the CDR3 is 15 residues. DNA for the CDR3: TGCAGCGTTGACGGCAGGTCCCTTAATAACTATGGCTACACCTTC. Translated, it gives CSVDGRSLNNYGYTF. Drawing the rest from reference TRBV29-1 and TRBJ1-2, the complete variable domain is SAVISQKPSRDICQRGTSLTIQCQVDSQVTMMFWYRQQPGQSLTLIATANQGSEATYESGFVIDKFPISRPNLTFSTLTVSNMSPEDSSIYLCSVDGRSLNNYGYTFGSGTRLTVV.

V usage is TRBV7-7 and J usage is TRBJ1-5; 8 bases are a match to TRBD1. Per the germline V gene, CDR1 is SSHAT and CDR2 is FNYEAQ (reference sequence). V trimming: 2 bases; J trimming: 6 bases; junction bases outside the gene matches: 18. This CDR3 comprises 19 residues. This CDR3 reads CASSLQRDRYPRVIQPQHF. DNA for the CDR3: TGTGCCAGCAGCTTACAAAGGGACAGGTATCCCCGGGTAATTCAGCCCCAGCATTTT.

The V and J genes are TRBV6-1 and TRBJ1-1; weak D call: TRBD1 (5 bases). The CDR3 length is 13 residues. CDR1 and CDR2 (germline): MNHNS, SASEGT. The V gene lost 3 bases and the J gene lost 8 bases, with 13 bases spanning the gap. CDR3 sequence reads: CASSDIGTREAFF. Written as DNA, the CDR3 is TGTGCCAGCAGTGATATTGGGACTCGCGAAGCTTTCTTT.

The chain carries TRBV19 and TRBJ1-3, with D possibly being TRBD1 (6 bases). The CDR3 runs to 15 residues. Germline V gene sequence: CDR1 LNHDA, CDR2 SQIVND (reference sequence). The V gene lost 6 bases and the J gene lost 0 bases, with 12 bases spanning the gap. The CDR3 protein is CASSPGHRSGNTIYF. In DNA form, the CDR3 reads TGTGCCAGTAGCCCGGGACACCGCTCTGGAAACACCATATATTTT.

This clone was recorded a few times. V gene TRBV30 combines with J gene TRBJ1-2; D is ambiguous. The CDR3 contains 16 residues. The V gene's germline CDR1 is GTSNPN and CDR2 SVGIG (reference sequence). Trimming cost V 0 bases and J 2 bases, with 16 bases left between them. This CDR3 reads CAWSVIPGRSNYGYTF. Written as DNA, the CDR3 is TGTGCCTGGAGTGTAATTCCAGGCCGATCAAACTATGGCTACACCTTC.

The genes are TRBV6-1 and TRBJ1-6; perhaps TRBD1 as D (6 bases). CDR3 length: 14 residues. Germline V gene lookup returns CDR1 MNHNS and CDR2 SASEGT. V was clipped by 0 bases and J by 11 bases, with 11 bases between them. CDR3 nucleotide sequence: TGTGCCAGCAGTGAAGCGCAGCGGGGGCCACCCCTCCACTTT. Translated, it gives CASSEAQRGPPLHF.

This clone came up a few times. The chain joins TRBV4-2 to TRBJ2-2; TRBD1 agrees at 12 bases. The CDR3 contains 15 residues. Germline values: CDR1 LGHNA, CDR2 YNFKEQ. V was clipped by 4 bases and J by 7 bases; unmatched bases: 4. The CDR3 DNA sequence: TGTGCCAGCAGCCCCGGGACAGGGGGCGTCGGGGAGCTGTTTTTT. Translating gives CASSPGTGGVGELFF.

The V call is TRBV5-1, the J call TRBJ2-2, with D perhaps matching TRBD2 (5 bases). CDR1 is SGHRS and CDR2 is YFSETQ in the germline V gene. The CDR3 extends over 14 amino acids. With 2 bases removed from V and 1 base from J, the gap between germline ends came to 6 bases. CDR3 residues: CASSFGENTGELFF. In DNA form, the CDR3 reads TGCGCCAGCAGCTTCGGGGAGAACACCGGGGAGCTGTTTTTT.

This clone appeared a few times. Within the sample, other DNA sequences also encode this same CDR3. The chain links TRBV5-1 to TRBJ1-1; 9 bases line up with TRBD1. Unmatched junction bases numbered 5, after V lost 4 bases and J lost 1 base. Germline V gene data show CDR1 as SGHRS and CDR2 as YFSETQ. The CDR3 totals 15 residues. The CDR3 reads CASSTGQGRNTEAFF. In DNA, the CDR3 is TGCGCCAGCAGCACAGGACAGGGGAGGAACACTGAAGCTTTCTTT.

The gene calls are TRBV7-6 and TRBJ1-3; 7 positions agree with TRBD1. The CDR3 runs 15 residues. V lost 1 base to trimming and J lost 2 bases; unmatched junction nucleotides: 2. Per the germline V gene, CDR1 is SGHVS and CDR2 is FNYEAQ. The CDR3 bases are TGTGCCAGCAGCTTAGGTACAGGGGCTGGAAACACCATATATTTT. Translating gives CASSLGTGAGNTIYF.

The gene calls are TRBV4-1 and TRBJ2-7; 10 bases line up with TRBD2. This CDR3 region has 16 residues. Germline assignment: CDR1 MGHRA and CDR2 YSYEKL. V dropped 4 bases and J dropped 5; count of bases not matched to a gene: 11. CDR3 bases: TGCGCCAGCAGCCCCCGCTGGGCTAGCGGGGGTAACGAGCAGTACTTC. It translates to CASSPRWASGGNEQYF.

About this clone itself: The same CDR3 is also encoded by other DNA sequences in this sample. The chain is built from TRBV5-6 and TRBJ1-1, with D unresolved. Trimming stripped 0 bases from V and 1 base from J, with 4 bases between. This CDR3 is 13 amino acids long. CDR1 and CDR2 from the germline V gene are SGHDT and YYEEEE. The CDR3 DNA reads TGTGCCAGCAGCTTGGGAGGGAACACTGAAGCTTTCTTT. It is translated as CASSLGGNTEAFF.

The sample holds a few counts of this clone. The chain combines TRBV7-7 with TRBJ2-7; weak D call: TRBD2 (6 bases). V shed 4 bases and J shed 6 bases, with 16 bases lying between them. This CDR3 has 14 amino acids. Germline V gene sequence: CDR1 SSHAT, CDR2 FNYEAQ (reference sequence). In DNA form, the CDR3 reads TGTGCCAGCAGCTGGAGTTCTAGCGAAGGCGAGCAGTACTTC. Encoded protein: CASSWSSSEGEQYF.